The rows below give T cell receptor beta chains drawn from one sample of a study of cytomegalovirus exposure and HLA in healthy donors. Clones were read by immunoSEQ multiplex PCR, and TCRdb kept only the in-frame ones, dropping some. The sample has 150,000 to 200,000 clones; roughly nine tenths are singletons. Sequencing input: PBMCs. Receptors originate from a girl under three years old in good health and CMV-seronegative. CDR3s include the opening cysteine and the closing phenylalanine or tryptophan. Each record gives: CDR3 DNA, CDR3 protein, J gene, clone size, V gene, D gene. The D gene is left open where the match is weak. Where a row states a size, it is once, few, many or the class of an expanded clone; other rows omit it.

CDR3 DNA: TGCGCCAGCAGCTTAACCTCAGGGGAAGTAGGCTCACCCCTCCACTTT
CDR3 protein: CASSLTSGEVGSPLHF
J gene: TRBJ1-6
clone size: NA
V gene: TRBV5-1
D gene: NA

CDR3 DNA: TGCGCCAGCAGCGAAGCTAGCGGGAACACCGGGGAGCTGTTTTTT
CDR3 protein: CASSEASGNTGELFF
J gene: TRBJ2-2
clone size: once
V gene: TRBV5-1
D gene: TRBD2

CDR3 DNA: TGTGCCAGTAGTATTACTAGCGGGGGCAATGAGCAGTTCTTC
CDR3 protein: CASSITSGGNEQFF
J gene: TRBJ2-1
clone size: NA
V gene: TRBV19
D gene: TRBD2

CDR3 DNA: TGTGCCAGCAGCGCACCGGGACAGGGCACAGATACGCAGTATTTT
CDR3 protein: CASSAPGQGTDTQYF
J gene: TRBJ2-3
clone size: NA
V gene: TRBV2
D gene: TRBD1

CDR3 DNA: TGCGCCAGCAGCCAAGATCAGCAGGGGTGGGATACGCAGTATTTT
CDR3 protein: CASSQDQQGWDTQYF
J gene: TRBJ2-3
clone size: once
V gene: TRBV4-3
D gene: NA

CDR3 DNA: TGTGCCAGCAGCTCCGTAGCGGGGTCGAACACCGGGGAGCTGTTTTTT
CDR3 protein: CASSSVAGSNTGELFF
J gene: TRBJ2-2
clone size: NA
V gene: TRBV5-4
D gene: TRBD2

CDR3 DNA: TGTGCCAGCACCGAACAGGGGGTCTACGAGCAGTACTTC
CDR3 protein: CASTEQGVYEQYF
J gene: TRBJ2-7
clone size: NA
V gene: TRBV5-6
D gene: TRBD1

CDR3 DNA: TGTGCCAGCAGCCGGACAGGGTCAAATCAGCCCCAGCATTTT
CDR3 protein: CASSRTGSNQPQHF
J gene: TRBJ1-5
clone size: NA
V gene: TRBV7-2
D gene: TRBD1

CDR3 DNA: TGCGCCAGCAGCTCCACAGGGGGCACAGATACGCAGTATTTT
CDR3 protein: CASSSTGGTDTQYF
J gene: TRBJ2-3
clone size: NA
V gene: TRBV5-1
D gene: TRBD1

CDR3 DNA: TGTGCCAGTAGAGAGCGGGACTACACCGGGGAGCTGTTTTTT
CDR3 protein: CASRERDYTGELFF
J gene: TRBJ2-2
clone size: NA
V gene: TRBV19
D gene: TRBD2

CDR3 DNA: TGTGCCAGCAGTGATTGGATAGCGGGGAAGGAAGAGACCCAGTACTTC
CDR3 protein: CASSDWIAGKEETQYF
J gene: TRBJ2-5
clone size: NA
V gene: TRBV6-1
D gene: TRBD2

CDR3 DNA: TGTGCCATCAGTGAGCCGCCCCCACAGGGGAACACTGAAGCTTTCTTT
CDR3 protein: CAISEPPPQGNTEAFF
J gene: TRBJ1-1
clone size: NA
V gene: TRBV10-3
D gene: NA

CDR3 DNA: TGTGCCAGCTCACCAACGGGGGGACAGGTTACCCCGCAAGAAGCTTTCTTT
CDR3 protein: CASSPTGGQVTPQEAFF
J gene: TRBJ1-1
clone size: NA
V gene: TRBV18
D gene: TRBD1

CDR3 DNA: TGTGCCAGTCACCGAGACTCCAGCTCCTACGAGCAGTACTTC
CDR3 protein: CASHRDSSSYEQYF
J gene: TRBJ2-7
clone size: few
V gene: TRBV2
D gene: NA

CDR3 DNA: TGTGCCTGGATAGCGGGGGGCACAGATACGCAGTATTTT
CDR3 protein: CAWIAGGTDTQYF
J gene: TRBJ2-3
clone size: NA
V gene: TRBV30
D gene: TRBD2

CDR3 DNA: TGTGCCAGCAGCTCGAATTATTACCGGGACAGGAACACTGAAGCTTTCTTT
CDR3 protein: CASSSNYYRDRNTEAFF
J gene: TRBJ1-1
clone size: NA
V gene: TRBV11-2
D gene: TRBD1